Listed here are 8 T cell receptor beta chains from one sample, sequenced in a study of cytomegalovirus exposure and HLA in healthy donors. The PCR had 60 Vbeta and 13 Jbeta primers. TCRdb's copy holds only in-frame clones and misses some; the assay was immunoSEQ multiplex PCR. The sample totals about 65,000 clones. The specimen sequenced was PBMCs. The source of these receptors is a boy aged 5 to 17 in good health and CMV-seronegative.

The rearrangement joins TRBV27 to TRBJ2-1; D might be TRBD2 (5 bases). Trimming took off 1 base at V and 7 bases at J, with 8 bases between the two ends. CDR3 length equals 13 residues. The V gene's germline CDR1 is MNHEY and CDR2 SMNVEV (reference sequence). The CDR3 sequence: CASSLLLGNEQFF. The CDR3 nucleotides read TGTGCCAGCAGTTTATTACTAGGGAATGAGCAGTTCTTC.

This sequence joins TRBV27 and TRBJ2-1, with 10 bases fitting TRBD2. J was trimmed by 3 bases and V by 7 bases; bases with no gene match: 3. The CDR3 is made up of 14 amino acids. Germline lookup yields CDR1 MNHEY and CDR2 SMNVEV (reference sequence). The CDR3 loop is CASNEREGYNEQFF. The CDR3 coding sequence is TGTGCCAGCAATGAGCGGGAGGGCTACAATGAGCAGTTCTTC.

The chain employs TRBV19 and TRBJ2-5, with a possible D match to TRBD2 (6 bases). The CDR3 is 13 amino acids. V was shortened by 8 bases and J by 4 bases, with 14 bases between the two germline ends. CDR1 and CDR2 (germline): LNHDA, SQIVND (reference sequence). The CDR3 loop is CASRGGNGETQYF. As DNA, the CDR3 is TGTGCCAGTCGAGGAGGGAACGGAGAGACCCAGTACTTC.

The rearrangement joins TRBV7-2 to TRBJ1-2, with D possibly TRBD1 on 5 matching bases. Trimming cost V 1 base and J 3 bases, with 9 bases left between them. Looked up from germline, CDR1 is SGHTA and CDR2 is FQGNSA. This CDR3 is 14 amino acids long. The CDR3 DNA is TGTGCCAGCAGCTTAGAAACAGGACACTATGGCTACACCTTC. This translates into CASSLETGHYGYTF.

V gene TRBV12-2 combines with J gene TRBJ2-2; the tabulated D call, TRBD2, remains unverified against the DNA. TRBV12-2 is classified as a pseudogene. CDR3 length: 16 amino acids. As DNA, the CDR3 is TGTGCAAGTCGCCTACGCAGCGGGGAGGACACCGGGGAGCTGTTTTTT. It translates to CASRLRSGEDTGELFF.

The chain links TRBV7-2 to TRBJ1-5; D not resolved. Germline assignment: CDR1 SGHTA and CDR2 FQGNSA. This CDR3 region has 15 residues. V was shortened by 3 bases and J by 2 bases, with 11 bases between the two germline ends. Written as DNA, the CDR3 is TGTGCCAGCAGCTTCGGAGTTCTAGGCAATCAGCCCCAGCATTTT. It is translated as CASSFGVLGNQPQHF.

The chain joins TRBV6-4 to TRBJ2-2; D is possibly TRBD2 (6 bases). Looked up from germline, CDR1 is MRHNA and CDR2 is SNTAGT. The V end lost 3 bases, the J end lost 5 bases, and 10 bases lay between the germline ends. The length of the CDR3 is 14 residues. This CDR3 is CASSEFGGTGELFF. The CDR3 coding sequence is TGTGCCAGCAGTGAGTTTGGGGGGACCGGGGAGCTGTTTTTT.

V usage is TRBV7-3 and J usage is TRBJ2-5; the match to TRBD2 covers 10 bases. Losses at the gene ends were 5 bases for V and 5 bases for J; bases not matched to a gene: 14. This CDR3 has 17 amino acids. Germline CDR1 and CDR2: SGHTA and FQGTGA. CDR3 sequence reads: CASSPGGSGRARETQYF. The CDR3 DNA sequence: TGTGCCAGCAGCCCAGGAGGGAGCGGGAGGGCCCGCGAGACCCAGTACTTC.